The present T cell receptor (beta chain) was sequenced within a study of Ad26.COV2.S vaccination and SARS-CoV-2 variants. Looking at the study overall: Ad26.COV2.S given intramuscularly, once or twice 56 days apart.

Generated by immunoSEQ multiplex PCR, the TCRdb table keeps only in-frame clones and is missing some. This table holds 300,000 to 400,000 clones, about 86% found once. Noted treatment: over 15 received Ad26.COV2.S at low or high dose, single or two shots; about 5 received placebo; per-sample allocation not given. Each sample was drawn 63 days after the first injection (of vaccine or placebo). Donor was an adult aged 18-55 years in Boston. Built on an Ad26 vector, the vaccine expressed Wuhan-strain SARS-CoV-2 spike. Trimming cost V 5 bases and J 3 bases; bases outside gene matches: 6. CDR3 size: 14 residues. Germline CDR1 reads MNHEY; CDR2 reads SMNVEV (reference sequence).

This clonotype originated in a person aged 18-60 years who received the Ad26.COV2.S COVID-19 vaccine or a placebo. Source: peripheral blood, taken in a trial of Ad26.COV2.S vaccine versus placebo. This chain uses TRBV27 with TRBJ2-7, with 8 bases that match TRBD2. For the CDR3, the DNA is TGTGCCAGCAGTGGCGGGGGACTAGTCTACGAGCAGTACTTC. It specifies CASSGGGLVYEQYF.